This entry is about one T cell receptor (beta chain). Its cognate antigen is unknown. The repertoire was sequenced with immunoSEQ multiplex PCR; TCRdb's copy has only in-frame clones and lacks some. The sample carries about 90,000 clones, roughly 90% recorded once. The data were obtained in a study of graft-versus-host responses after intestinal transplantation. Whole-study context: After anti-thymocyte globulin induction, recipients took tacrolimus and steroids for 2 to 3 years.

General study points: Present in recipient marrow, GvH clones included some that appeared first in ileum or blood.

V was cut by 1 base and J by 0 bases, with 9 bases left in between. Germline assignment: CDR1 SGHTA and CDR2 FQGNSA. This CDR3 has 15 residues. The source was unstimulated CD8+ T cells sorted from spleen or lymph node cells, collected before intestinal transplant. The receptor was derived from a human donor who received an intestinal transplant. The chain combines TRBV7-2 with TRBJ1-1; no definite D call. The DNA for the CDR3 is TGTGCCAGCAGCTTAGTGGCGGAAATGAACACTGAAGCTTTCTTT. The encoded protein is CASSLVAEMNTEAFF.